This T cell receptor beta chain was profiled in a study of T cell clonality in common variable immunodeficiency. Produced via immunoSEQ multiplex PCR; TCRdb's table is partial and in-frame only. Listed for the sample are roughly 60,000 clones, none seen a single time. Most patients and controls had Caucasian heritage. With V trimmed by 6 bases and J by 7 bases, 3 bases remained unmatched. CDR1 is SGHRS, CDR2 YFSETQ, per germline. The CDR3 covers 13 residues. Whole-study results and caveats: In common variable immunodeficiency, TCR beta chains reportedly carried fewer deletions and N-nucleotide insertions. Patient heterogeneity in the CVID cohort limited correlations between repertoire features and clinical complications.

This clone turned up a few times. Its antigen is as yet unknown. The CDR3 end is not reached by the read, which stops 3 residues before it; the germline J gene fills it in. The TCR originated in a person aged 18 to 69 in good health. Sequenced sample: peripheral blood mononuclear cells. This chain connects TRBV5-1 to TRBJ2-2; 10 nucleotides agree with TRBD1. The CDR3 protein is CASIGTGDGELFF. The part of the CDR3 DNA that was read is TGCGCCAGCATTGGGACAGGGGACGGGGAG.